This TCR beta chain stems from a study of CD8 T cells in Susac syndrome. Sequencing of TCR beta, carried out with a high-throughput approach, was applied to CD8+ and CD4+ T cells from the blood. V lost 2 bases and J lost 10, with 9 bases in between. This CDR3 contains 13 residues. Per germline, CDR1 KGHSH and CDR2 LQKENI. An input of about 0.5 to 1 ug of RNA was subjected to reverse transcription using random hexamers. TCRdb processed the immunoSEQ multiplex PCR reads anew with MiXCR; each CDR3 protein has one entry. Here the sample spans around 190,000 distinct CDR3 sequences, 85% to 95% being singletons.

The sequencing sample was made of CD4+ T cells from PBMCs. The receptor's source is a human donor in good health. The chain couples TRBV18 to TRBJ1-6, with D maybe TRBD1 (5 bases). The CDR3 region has the DNA TGTGCCAGCTCACCAGGTGGGGACTCACCCCTCCACTTT. As protein: CASSPGGDSPLHF.